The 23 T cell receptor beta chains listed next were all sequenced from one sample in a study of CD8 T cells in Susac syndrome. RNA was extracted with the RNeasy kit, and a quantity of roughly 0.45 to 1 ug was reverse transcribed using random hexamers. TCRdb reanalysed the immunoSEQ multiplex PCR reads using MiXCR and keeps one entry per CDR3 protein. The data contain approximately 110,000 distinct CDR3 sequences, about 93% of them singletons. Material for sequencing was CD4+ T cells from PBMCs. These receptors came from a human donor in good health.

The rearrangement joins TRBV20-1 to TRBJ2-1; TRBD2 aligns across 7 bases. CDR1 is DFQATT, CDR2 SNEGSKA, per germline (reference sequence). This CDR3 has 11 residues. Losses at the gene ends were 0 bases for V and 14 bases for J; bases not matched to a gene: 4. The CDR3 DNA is TGCAGTGCTAGAGATAAGCGGGAAGAGTTCTTC. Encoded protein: CSARDKREEFF.

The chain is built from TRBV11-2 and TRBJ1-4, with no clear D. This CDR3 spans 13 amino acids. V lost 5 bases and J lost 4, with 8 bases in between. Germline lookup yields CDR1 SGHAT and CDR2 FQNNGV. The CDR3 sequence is CASSMGSNEKLFF. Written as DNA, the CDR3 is TGTGCCAGCAGCATGGGGAGTAATGAAAAACTGTTTTTT.

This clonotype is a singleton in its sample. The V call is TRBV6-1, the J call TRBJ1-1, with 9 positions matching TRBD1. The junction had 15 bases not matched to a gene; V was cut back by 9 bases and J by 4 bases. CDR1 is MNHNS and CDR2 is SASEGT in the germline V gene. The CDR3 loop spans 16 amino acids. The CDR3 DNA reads TGTGCCAGTAGTCCCAGGACAGGGGCGCGGGGCACTGAAGCTTTCTTT. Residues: CASSPRTGARGTEAFF.

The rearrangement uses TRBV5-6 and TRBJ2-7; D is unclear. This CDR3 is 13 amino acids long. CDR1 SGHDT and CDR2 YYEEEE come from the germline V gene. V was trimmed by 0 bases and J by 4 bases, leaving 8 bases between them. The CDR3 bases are TGTGCCAGCAGCTTGGCACAGCTTTACGAGCAGTACTTC. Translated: CASSLAQLYEQYF.

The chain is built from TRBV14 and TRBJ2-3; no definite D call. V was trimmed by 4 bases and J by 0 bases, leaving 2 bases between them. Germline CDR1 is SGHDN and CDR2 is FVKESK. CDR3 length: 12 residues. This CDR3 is CASSRSTDTQYF. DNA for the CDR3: TGTGCCAGCAGCCGAAGCACAGATACGCAGTATTTT. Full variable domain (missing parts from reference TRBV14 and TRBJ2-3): EAGVTQFPSHSVIEKGQTVTLRCDPISGHDNLYWYRRVMGKEIKFLLHFVKESKQDESGMPNNRFLAERTGGTYSTLKVQPAELEDSGVYFCASSRSTDTQYFGPGTRLTVL.

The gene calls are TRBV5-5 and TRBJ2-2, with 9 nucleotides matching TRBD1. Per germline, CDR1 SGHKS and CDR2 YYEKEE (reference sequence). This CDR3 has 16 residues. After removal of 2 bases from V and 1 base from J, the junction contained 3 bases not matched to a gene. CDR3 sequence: CASSFLDRGNTGELFF. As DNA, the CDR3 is TGTGCCAGCAGCTTTTTGGACAGGGGGAACACCGGGGAGCTGTTTTTT.

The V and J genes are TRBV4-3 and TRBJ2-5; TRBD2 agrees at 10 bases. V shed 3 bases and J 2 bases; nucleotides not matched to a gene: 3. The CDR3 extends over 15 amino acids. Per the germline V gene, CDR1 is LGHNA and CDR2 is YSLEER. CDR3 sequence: CASSHSGRRQETQYF. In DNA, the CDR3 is TGCGCCAGCAGCCATAGCGGGAGGAGGCAAGAGACCCAGTACTTC.

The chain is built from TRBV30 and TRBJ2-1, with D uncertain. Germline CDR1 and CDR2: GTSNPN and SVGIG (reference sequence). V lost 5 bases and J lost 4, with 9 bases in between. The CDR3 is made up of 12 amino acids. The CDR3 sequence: CAWWRQYNEQFF. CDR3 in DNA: TGTGCCTGGTGGCGGCAGTACAATGAGCAGTTCTTC.

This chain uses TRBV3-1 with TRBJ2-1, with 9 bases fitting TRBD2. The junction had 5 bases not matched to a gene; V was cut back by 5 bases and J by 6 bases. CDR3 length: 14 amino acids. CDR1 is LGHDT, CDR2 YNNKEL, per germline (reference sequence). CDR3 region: CASSTQRGANEQFF. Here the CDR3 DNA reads TGTGCCAGCAGCACCCAGCGGGGGGCCAATGAGCAGTTCTTC.

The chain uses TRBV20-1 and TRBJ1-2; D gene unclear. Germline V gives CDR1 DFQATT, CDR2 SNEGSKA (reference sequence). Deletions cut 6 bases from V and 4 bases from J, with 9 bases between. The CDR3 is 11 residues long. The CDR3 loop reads CSAGSGYGYTF. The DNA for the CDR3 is TGCAGTGCAGGGTCGGGCTATGGCTACACCTTC.

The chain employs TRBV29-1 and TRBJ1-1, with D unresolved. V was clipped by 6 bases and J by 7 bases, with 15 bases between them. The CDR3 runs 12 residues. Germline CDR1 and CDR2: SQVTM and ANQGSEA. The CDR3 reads CSVLTEFIEAFF. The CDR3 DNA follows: TGCAGCGTATTAACAGAGTTTATTGAAGCTTTCTTT.

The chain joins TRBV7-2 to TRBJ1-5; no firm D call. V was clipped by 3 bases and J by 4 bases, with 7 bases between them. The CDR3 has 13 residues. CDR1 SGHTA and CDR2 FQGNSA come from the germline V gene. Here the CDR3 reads CASSFGMNQPQHF. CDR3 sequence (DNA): TGTGCCAGCAGCTTCGGGATGAATCAGCCCCAGCATTTT.

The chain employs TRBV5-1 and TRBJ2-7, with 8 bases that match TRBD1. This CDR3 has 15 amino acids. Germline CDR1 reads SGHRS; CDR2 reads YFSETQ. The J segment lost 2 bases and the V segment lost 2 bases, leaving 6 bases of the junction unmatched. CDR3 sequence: CASSLGQGITYEQYF. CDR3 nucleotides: TGCGCCAGCAGCTTAGGACAGGGTATCACCTACGAGCAGTACTTC.

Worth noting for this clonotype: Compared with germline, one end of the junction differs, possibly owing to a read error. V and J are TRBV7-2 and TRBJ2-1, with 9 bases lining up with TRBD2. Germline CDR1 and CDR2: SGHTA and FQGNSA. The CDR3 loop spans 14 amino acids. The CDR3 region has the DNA TGTGCCAGCAGCGTAGCGGGAGCATCTCATGAGCAGTTCTTC. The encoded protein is CASSVAGASHEQFF. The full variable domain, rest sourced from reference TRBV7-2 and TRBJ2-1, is GAGVSQSPSNKVTEKGKDVELRCDPISGHTALYWYRQSLGQGLEFLIYFQGNSAPDKSGLPSDRFSAERTGGSVSTLTIQRTQQEDSAVYLCASSVAGASHEQFFGPGTRLTVL.

For the CDR3, the DNA is TGCGCCAGCAGCCTGGGACTAGCGGGATCCTTCTCCTACGAGCAGTACTTC. This sequence encodes CASSLGLAGSFSYEQYF. The V call is TRBV5-1, the J call TRBJ2-7; 13 bases agree with TRBD2. V shed 4 bases and J 0 bases; nucleotides not matched to a gene: 7. Germline assignment: CDR1 SGHRS and CDR2 YFSETQ. The CDR3 spans 17 residues. The full variable domain, with the rest looked up from reference TRBV5-1 and TRBJ2-7, is KAGVTQTPRYLIKTRGQQVTLSCSPISGHRSVSWYQQTPGQGLQFLFEYFSETQRNKGNFPGRFSGRQFSNSRSEMNVSTLELGDSALYLCASSLGLAGSFSYEQYFGPGTRLTVT.

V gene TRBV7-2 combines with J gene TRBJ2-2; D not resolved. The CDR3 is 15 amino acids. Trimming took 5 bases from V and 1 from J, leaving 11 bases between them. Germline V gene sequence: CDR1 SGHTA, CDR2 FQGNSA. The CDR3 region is CASSRKELNTGELFF. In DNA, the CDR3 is TGTGCCAGCAGCCGAAAAGAATTGAACACCGGGGAGCTGTTTTTT. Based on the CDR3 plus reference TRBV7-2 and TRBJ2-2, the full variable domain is GAGVSQSPSNKVTEKGKDVELRCDPISGHTALYWYRQSLGQGLEFLIYFQGNSAPDKSGLPSDRFSAERTGGSVSTLTIQRTQQEDSAVYLCASSRKELNTGELFFGEGSRLTVL.

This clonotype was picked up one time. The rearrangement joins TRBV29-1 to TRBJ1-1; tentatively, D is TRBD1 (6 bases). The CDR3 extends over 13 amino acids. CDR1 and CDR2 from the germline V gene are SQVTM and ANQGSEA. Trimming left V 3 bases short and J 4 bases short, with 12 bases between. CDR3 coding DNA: TGCAGCGTTGATCGACGAGGGGGCACTGAAGCTTTCTTT. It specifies CSVDRRGGTEAFF. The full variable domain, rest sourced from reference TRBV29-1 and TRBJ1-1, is SAVISQKPSRDICQRGTSLTIQCQVDSQVTMMFWYRQQPGQSLTLIATANQGSEATYESGFVIDKFPISRPNLTFSTLTVSNMSPEDSSIYLCSVDRRGGTEAFFGQGTRLTVV.

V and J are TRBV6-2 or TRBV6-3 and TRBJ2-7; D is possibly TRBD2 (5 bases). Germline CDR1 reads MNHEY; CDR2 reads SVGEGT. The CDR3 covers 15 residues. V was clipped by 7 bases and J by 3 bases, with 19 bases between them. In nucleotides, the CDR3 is TGTGCCAGCAAAAATGGGGTGAGGACTTTCTACGAGCAGTACTTC. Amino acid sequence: CASKNGVRTFYEQYF.

In nucleotides, the CDR3 is TGTGCCAGCAGCGACCGTTTGAGGAACACTGAAGCTTTCTTT. It encodes CASSDRLRNTEAFF. This rearrangement joins TRBV12-3 or TRBV12-4 to TRBJ1-1; D unresolved. The CDR3 runs to 14 residues. The ends were cut back, 6 bases at V and 1 base at J, with 12 bases in the middle.

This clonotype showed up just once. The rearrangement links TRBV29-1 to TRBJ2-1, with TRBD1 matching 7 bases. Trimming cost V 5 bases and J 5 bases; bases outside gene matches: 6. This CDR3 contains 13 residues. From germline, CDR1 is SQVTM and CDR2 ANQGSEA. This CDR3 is CSVKRGLDNEQFF. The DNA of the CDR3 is TGCAGCGTTAAGAGGGGGCTAGACAATGAGCAGTTCTTC.

This CDR3 is CSARQDSYNEQFF. CDR3 coding DNA: TGCAGTGCTAGGCAGGACTCCTACAATGAGCAGTTCTTC. V gene TRBV20-1 combines with J gene TRBJ2-1, with D hard to call. The CDR3 has 13 amino acids. The germline V and J ends were trimmed by 3 bases and 0 bases, with 6 bases remaining between them. Germline-derived CDR1 and CDR2 are DFQATT and SNEGSKA (reference sequence).

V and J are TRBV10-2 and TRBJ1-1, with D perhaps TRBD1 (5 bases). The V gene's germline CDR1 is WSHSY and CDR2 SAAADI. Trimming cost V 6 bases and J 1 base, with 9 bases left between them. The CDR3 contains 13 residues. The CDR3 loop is CASRIDRNTEAFF. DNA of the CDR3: TGCGCCAGCAGAATTGACAGGAACACTGAAGCTTTCTTT.

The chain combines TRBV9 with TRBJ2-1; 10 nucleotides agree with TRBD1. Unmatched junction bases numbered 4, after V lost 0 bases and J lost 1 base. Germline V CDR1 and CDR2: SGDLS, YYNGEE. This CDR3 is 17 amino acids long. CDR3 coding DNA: TGTGCCAGCAGCGTAGGAGGGGGACAGGGGTCCTACAATGAGCAGTTCTTC. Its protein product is CASSVGGGQGSYNEQFF.